These 23 T cell receptor beta chains share one sample of origin, sequenced in a study of blood T cell repertoires in COVID-19. TCRdb's copy holds only in-frame clones and misses some; the assay was immunoSEQ multiplex PCR. Among around 380,000 clones listed, more than 75% were seen once. Sequenced material: peripheral blood. The receptors come from a human donor with acute or convalescent COVID-19. The donor label of this sample is uncertain.

Only one count was recorded for this clone. The chain joins TRBV25-1 to TRBJ2-4; 7 bases are a match to TRBD2. Trimming at V came to 1 base and at J to 7 bases, leaving 4 bases not matched to a gene. The CDR3 is 14 residues long. Germline CDR1 MGHDK, CDR2 SYGVNS. CDR3 nucleotides: TGTGCCAGCAGTGAATGGGGCGGGGGTAACATTCAGTACTTC. Its protein is CASSEWGGGNIQYF.

This clone was seen a handful of times. The V and J genes are TRBV5-4 and TRBJ1-4; a weak D match, TRBD1 (6 bases). The CDR3 is 14 amino acids. Germline V lookup: CDR1 SGHNT, CDR2 YYREEE (reference sequence). V lost 2 bases and J lost 8, with 13 bases in between. The CDR3 spells CASSFKGGGEKLFF. The CDR3 DNA reads as TGTGCCAGCAGCTTTAAGGGCGGGGGCGAAAAACTGTTTTTT. The full variable domain, with the rest looked up from reference TRBV5-4 and TRBJ1-4, is ETGVTQSPTHLIKTRGQQVTLRCSSQSGHNTVSWYQQALGQGPQFIFQYYREEENGRGNFPPRFSGLQFPNYSSELNVNALELDDSALYLCASSFKGGGEKLFFGSGTQLSVL.

The chain carries TRBV10-2 and TRBJ1-2; maybe TRBD1 (6 bases). The CDR3 spans 14 residues. V was shortened by 5 bases and J by 8 bases, with 18 bases between the two germline ends. From germline, CDR1 is WSHSY and CDR2 SAAADI. This chain's CDR3 is CASSPGEGVGGYTF. In DNA, the CDR3 is TGCGCCAGCAGTCCCGGGGAGGGGGTAGGGGGCTACACCTTC.

Only one count was recorded for this clone. The chain employs TRBV3-1 (or the pseudogene TRBV3-2) and TRBJ1-1; weak D call: TRBD1 (6 bases). The CDR3 consists of 15 residues. The germline gives CDR1 LGHDT, CDR2 YNNKEL (reference sequence). The ends were cut back, 4 bases at V and 2 bases at J, with 14 bases in the middle. The CDR3 loop is CASSLGQQGNTEAFF. The CDR3 DNA is TGTGCCAGCAGCCTGGGACAACAAGGCAACACTGAAGCTTTCTTT.

The chain links TRBV5-4 to TRBJ2-1; 9 bases map to TRBD2. The CDR3 is 14 residues long. Germline CDR1 and CDR2: SGHNT and YYREEE (reference sequence). The V gene end was trimmed by 3 bases and the J gene end by 10 bases; junction bases not matched to a gene: 8. The CDR3 region is CASSWVAGVREQFF. The CDR3 DNA sequence: TGTGCCAGCAGCTGGGTAGCGGGAGTTAGGGAGCAGTTCTTC. Using reference TRBV5-4 and TRBJ2-1 for the parts outside the CDR3, the full variable domain is ETGVTQSPTHLIKTRGQQVTLRCSSQSGHNTVSWYQQALGQGPQFIFQYYREEENGRGNFPPRFSGLQFPNYSSELNVNALELDDSALYLCASSWVAGVREQFFGPGTRLTVL.

The CDR3 spells CASSQRFRSTQYF. CDR3 DNA: TGTGCCAGCAGCCAACGATTTAGAAGTACGCAGTATTTT. V gene TRBV4-2 combines with J gene TRBJ2-3; D gene uncertain. The germline CDR1 and CDR2 sequences are LGHNA and YNFKEQ. This CDR3 spans 13 amino acids. V was shortened by 2 bases and J by 8 bases, with 11 bases between the two germline ends.

This clone was detected only a few times. The chain carries TRBV4-1 and TRBJ2-1; D remains ambiguous. V lost 4 bases and J 7 bases, leaving 17 bases between the germline ends. The CDR3 is 15 residues long. Germline V CDR1 and CDR2: MGHRA, YSYEKL. The CDR3 DNA sequence: TGCGCCAGCAGCCGAGGTGGCGCACGAGAAAATGAGCAGTTCTTC. Translation gives CASSRGGARENEQFF.

The chain couples TRBV7-7 to TRBJ2-3; TRBD2 matches 10 bases. This CDR3 comprises 15 residues. V lost 1 base, J lost 3 bases, and 1 base stayed unmatched. Germline lookup yields CDR1 SSHAT and CDR2 FNYEAQ (reference sequence). This CDR3 reads CASSLEGLATDTQYF. Here the CDR3 DNA reads TGTGCCAGCAGCTTAGAGGGACTAGCGACAGATACGCAGTATTTT.

This clone has only one observation. This chain uses TRBV5-6 with TRBJ1-5; no clear D gene. Germline CDR1 is SGHDT and CDR2 is YYEEEE. V was cut by 2 bases and J by 0 bases, with 12 bases left in between. This CDR3 is 16 amino acids long. CDR3 sequence: CASSLTGSVSNQPQHF. The CDR3 bases are TGTGCCAGCAGCTTAACGGGGTCCGTTAGCAATCAGCCCCAGCATTTT.

CDR3 bases: TGTGCCAGCAGTTACTCGATGACAGCCAGAACTGAAGCTTTCTTT. It specifies CASSYSMTARTEAFF. This chain uses TRBV6-5 with TRBJ1-1, with D tentatively TRBD1 (5 bases). The CDR3 extends over 15 amino acids. The V and J ends lost 0 bases and 5 bases respectively, with 13 bases between them. Germline loops: CDR1 MNHEY, CDR2 SVGAGI.

This rearrangement joins TRBV19 to TRBJ1-4; TRBD1 is a possible D gene (5 bases). The CDR3 has 17 amino acids. Germline-derived CDR1 and CDR2 are LNHDA and SQIVND (reference sequence). V was pared by 3 bases and J by 3 bases, with 17 bases between. The CDR3 nucleotides read TGTGCCAGTAGTATTGGGGCAGGACTACTGGCTAATGAAAAACTGTTTTTT. As protein: CASSIGAGLLANEKLFF.

This chain uses TRBV5-1 with TRBJ2-4; tentatively, D is TRBD1 (6 bases). Trimming took 3 bases from V and 8 from J, leaving 27 bases between them. The CDR3 runs 18 residues. Germline values: CDR1 SGHRS, CDR2 YFSETQ. This CDR3 reads CASSSFTGQSGWKDIQYF. Here the CDR3 DNA reads TGCGCCAGCAGCTCCTTTACTGGACAGTCCGGCTGGAAGGACATTCAGTACTTC.

J is TRBJ2-1 and V is TRBV11-2; D remains unclear. Deletions cut 1 base from V and 7 bases from J, with 14 bases between. Germline CDR1 is SGHAT and CDR2 is FQNNGV. The CDR3 covers 15 residues. The CDR3 region is CASSLGLVRRNEQFF. CDR3 in DNA: TGTGCCAGCAGCTTAGGTTTGGTTCGGCGGAATGAGCAGTTCTTC. Full variable domain (remainder filled in from reference TRBV11-2 and TRBJ2-1): EAGVAQSPRYKIIEKRQSVAFWCNPISGHATLYWYQQILGQGPKLLIQFQNNGVVDDSQLPKDRFSAERLKGVDSTLKIQPAKLEDSAVYLCASSLGLVRRNEQFFGPGTRLTVL.

This sequence joins TRBV3-1 (or the pseudogene TRBV3-2) and TRBJ1-2; D uncertain. The CDR3 spans 15 residues. CDR1 LGHDT and CDR2 YNNKEL come from the germline V gene (reference sequence). V was cut by 4 bases and J by 3 bases, with 15 bases left in between. The chain's CDR3 is CASSPYSKIYYGYTF. The DNA for the CDR3 is TGTGCCAGCAGCCCCTACAGTAAGATTTACTATGGCTACACCTTC.

The rearrangement joins TRBV3-1 (or the pseudogene TRBV3-2) to TRBJ1-2; 7 nucleotides match TRBD1. Germline V gene lookup returns CDR1 LGHDT and CDR2 YNNKEL (reference sequence). V shed 5 bases and J 8 bases; nucleotides not matched to a gene: 11. This CDR3 is 14 amino acids long. The CDR3 bases are TGTGCCAGCAGCGTAGGCTCCGGGACAGAGGGCTACACCTTC. Amino acid sequence: CASSVGSGTEGYTF.

This chain uses TRBV27 with TRBJ1-4; the D is unclear. V was trimmed by 1 base and J by 0 bases, leaving 12 bases between them. The CDR3 has 17 amino acids. Germline loops: CDR1 MNHEY, CDR2 SMNVEV (reference sequence). The CDR3 DNA reads as TGTGCCAGCAGTTTATACGGGGATTCTGCAACTAATGAAAAACTGTTTTTT. This translates into CASSLYGDSATNEKLFF. Full variable domain (rest looked up from reference TRBV27 and TRBJ1-4): EAQVTQNPRYLITVTGKKLTVTCSQNMNHEYMSWYRQDPGLGLRQIYYSMNVEVTDKGDVPEGYKVSRKEKRNFPLILESPSPNQTSLYFCASSLYGDSATNEKLFFGSGTQLSVL.

Here the CDR3 reads CASSPGTGIIHEQYF. The CDR3 DNA reads as TGTGCCAGTAGTCCAGGAACAGGGATAATTCACGAGCAGTACTTC. The genes are TRBV19 and TRBJ2-7, with D tentatively TRBD1 (6 bases). The length of the CDR3 is 15 residues. The germline CDR1 and CDR2 sequences are LNHDA and SQIVND (reference sequence). V was cut by 5 bases and J by 5 bases, with 19 bases left in between.

The chain couples TRBV30 to TRBJ1-5; D is uncertain. The CDR3 contains 14 residues. V dropped 1 base and J dropped 4 bases, with 11 bases sitting between them. Germline V gives CDR1 GTSNPN, CDR2 SVGIG (reference sequence). The CDR3 DNA is TGTGCCTGGAGTGAAGGAATGCGGAATCAGCCCCAGCATTTT. This encodes CAWSEGMRNQPQHF.

The rearrangement links TRBV7-2 to TRBJ2-1; 10 positions agree with TRBD2. V dropped 1 base and J dropped 8; count of bases not matched to a gene: 8. The CDR3 consists of 16 residues. Germline loops: CDR1 SGHTA, CDR2 FQGNSA. CDR3 protein: CASSLGGPSGGYEQFF. CDR3 in DNA: TGTGCCAGCAGCTTAGGTGGGCCTAGCGGGGGATATGAGCAGTTCTTC.

The genes are TRBV3-1 (or the pseudogene TRBV3-2) and TRBJ2-7; no firm D call. In germline, CDR1 is LGHDT, CDR2 YNNKEL (reference sequence). Trimming left V 4 bases short and J 6 bases short, with 13 bases between. The CDR3 length is 13 residues. CDR3 nucleotide sequence: TGTGCCAGCAGCCCCCGACTCTACGCCGAGCAGTACTTC. Amino acids: CASSPRLYAEQYF.

This chain links TRBV2 with TRBJ1-6; 9 bases fit TRBD1. The CDR3 runs 17 residues. CDR1 is SNHLY, CDR2 FYNNEI, per germline. J lost 3 bases, V lost 5 bases, and 8 bases had no gene match. The CDR3 region has the DNA TGTGCCAGCAGTACCCGGGACAGGGCAATCTATAATTCACCCCTCCACTTT. Its translation: CASSTRDRAIYNSPLHF.

This clone was observed once. The chain couples TRBV19 to TRBJ1-5; the match to TRBD1 covers 7 bases. CDR3 length: 17 amino acids. Germline V lookup: CDR1 LNHDA, CDR2 SQIVND (reference sequence). Trimming cost V 5 bases and J 3 bases; bases outside gene matches: 13. CDR3 sequence (DNA): TGTGCCAGTAGTTCACGGCCAGGGACAGCCCCCAATCAGCCCCAGCATTTT. Its protein product is CASSSRPGTAPNQPQHF.

The chain is built from TRBV2 and TRBJ1-2; the match to TRBD1 covers 7 bases. J lost 2 bases, V lost 5 bases, and 5 bases had no gene match. This CDR3 region has 14 residues. Germline-derived CDR1 and CDR2 are SNHLY and FYNNEI. The CDR3 DNA is TGTGCCAGCAGTCTAGACAGGGCCAACTATGGCTACACCTTC. Amino acids: CASSLDRANYGYTF.